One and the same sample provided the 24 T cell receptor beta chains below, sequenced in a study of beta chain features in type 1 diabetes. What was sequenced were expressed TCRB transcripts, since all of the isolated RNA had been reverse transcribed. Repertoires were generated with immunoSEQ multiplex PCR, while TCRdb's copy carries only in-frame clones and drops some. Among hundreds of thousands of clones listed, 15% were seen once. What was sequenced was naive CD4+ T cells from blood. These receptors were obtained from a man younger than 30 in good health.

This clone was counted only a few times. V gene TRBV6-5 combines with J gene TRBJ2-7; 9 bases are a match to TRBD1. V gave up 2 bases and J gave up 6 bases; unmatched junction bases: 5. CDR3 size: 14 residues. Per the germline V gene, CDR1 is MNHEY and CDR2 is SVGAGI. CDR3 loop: CASSYRTGGGEQYF. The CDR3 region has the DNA TGTGCCAGCAGTTACCGAACAGGGGGCGGCGAGCAGTACTTC.

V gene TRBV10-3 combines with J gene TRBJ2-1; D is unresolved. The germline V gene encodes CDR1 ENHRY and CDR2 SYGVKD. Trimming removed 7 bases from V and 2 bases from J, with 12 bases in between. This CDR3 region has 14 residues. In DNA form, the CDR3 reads TGTGCCATCACCTCAGGTTTTACCTACAATGAGCAGTTCTTC. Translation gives CAITSGFTYNEQFF.

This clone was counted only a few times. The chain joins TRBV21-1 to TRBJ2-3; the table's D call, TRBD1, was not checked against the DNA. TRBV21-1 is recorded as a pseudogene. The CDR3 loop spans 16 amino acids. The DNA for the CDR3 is TGTGCCAGCAGCATAAACAGGTACCAAGACACAGATACGCAGTATTTT. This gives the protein CASSINRYQDTDTQYF.

The CDR3 DNA is TGTGCCAGTAGTAACTCCGGGACAGGGGGGAACATTCAGTACTTC. It is translated as CASSNSGTGGNIQYF. The chain uses TRBV19 and TRBJ2-4; 11 nucleotides match TRBD1. Germline V CDR1 and CDR2: LNHDA, SQIVND (reference sequence). This CDR3 region has 15 residues. Trimming cost V 4 bases and J 7 bases; bases outside gene matches: 6.

CDR3 sequence (DNA): TGTGCCAGCCTTACTCGAGATGGGGTAAACTATGGCTACACCTTC. It is translated as CASLTRDGVNYGYTF. This rearrangement joins TRBV6-5 to TRBJ1-2; D not resolved. This CDR3 contains 15 residues. V lost 8 bases, J lost 2 bases, and 18 bases lay in between. Germline values: CDR1 MNHEY, CDR2 SVGAGI.

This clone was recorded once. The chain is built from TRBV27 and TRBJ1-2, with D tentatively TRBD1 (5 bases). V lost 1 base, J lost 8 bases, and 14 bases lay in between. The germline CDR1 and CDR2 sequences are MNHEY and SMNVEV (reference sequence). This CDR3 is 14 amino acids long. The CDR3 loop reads CASSLWGTVSGYTF. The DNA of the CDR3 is TGTGCCAGCAGTTTATGGGGGACGGTCTCGGGCTACACCTTC.

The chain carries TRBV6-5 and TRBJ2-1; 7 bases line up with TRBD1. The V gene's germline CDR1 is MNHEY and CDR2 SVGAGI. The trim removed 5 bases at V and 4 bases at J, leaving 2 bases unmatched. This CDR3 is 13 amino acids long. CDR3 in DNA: TGTGCCAGCAGTCGGGACAGTTACAATGAGCAGTTCTTC. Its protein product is CASSRDSYNEQFF.

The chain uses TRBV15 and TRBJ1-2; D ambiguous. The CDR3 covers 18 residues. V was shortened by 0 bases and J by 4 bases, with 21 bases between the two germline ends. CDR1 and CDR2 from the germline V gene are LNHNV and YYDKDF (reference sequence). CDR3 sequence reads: CATSRDRYGTALPYGYTF. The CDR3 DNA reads TGTGCCACCAGCAGAGATCGGTACGGAACAGCGCTGCCCTATGGCTACACCTTC.

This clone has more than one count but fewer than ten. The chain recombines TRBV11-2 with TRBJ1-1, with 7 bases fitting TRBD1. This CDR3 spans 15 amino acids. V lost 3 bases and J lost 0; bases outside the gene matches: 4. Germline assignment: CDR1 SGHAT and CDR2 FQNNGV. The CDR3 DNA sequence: TGTGCCAGCAGCTTGATGGGACAGTTGAACACTGAAGCTTTCTTT. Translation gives CASSLMGQLNTEAFF.

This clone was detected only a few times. CDR3 sequence reads: CASSQGRPGTGSARGEKLFF. The DNA for the CDR3 is TGCGCCAGCAGCCAAGGCCGCCCCGGGACAGGGTCCGCACGGGGCGAAAAACTGTTTTTT. V usage is TRBV4-3 and J usage is TRBJ1-4; 9 bases match TRBD1. Germline V lookup: CDR1 LGHNA, CDR2 YSLEER. Trimming took 1 base from V and 8 from J; bases not matched to a gene: 20. CDR3 length: 20 residues.

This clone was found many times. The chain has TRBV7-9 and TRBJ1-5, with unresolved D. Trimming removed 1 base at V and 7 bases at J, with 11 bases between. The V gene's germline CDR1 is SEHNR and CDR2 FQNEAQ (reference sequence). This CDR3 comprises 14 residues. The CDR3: CASSLGSFRQPQHF. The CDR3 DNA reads TGTGCCAGCAGCTTAGGAAGTTTTCGACAGCCCCAGCATTTT.

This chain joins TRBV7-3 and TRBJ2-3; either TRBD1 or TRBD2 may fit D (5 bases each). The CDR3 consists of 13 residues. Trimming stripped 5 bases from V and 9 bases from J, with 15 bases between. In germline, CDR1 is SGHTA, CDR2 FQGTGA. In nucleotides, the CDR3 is TGTGCCAGCAGCCCCAACGGACGGGACACGCAGTATTTT. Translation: CASSPNGRDTQYF.

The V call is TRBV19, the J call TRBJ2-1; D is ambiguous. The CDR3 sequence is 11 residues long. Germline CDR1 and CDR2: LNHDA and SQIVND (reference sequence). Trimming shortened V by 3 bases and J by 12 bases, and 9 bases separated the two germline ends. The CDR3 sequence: CASSMGRRQFF. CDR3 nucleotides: TGTGCCAGTAGTATGGGAAGGAGGCAGTTCTTC.

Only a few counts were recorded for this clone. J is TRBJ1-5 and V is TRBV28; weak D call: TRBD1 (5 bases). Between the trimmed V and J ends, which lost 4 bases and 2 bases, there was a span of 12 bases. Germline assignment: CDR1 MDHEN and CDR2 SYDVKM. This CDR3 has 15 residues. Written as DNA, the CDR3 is TGTGCCAGCAGTTCCCCGAGGGGAGGCAATCAGCCCCAGCATTTT. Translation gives CASSSPRGGNQPQHF.

The CDR3 nucleotides read TGTGCCAGCTCACCACCGGGGACAGGGGAGAATCAGCCCCAGCATTTT. Amino acids: CASSPPGTGENQPQHF. The chain couples TRBV18 to TRBJ1-5, with 10 positions matching TRBD1. The V gene end was trimmed by 0 bases and the J gene end by 4 bases; junction bases not matched to a gene: 3. Germline assignment: CDR1 KGHSH and CDR2 LQKENI. The CDR3 loop spans 16 amino acids.

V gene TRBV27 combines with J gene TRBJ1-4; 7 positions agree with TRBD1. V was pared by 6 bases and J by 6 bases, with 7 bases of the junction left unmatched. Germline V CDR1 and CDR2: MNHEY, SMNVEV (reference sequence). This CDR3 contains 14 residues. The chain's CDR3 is CASSLDRLHEKLFF. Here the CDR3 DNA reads TGTGCCAGCAGCTTGGACAGGCTGCATGAAAAACTGTTTTTT.

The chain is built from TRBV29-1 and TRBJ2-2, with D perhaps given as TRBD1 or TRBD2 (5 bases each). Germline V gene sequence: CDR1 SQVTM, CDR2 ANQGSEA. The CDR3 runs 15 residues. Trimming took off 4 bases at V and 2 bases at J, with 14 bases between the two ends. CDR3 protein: CSVVVGPQNTGELFF. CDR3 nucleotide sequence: TGCAGCGTTGTTGTGGGACCCCAAAACACCGGGGAGCTGTTTTTT.

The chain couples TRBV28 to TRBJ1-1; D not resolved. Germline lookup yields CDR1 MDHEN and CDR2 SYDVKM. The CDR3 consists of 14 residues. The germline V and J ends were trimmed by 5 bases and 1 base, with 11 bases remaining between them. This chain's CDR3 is CASSRAGANTEAFF. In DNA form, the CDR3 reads TGTGCCAGCAGTCGGGCGGGAGCGAACACTGAAGCTTTCTTT. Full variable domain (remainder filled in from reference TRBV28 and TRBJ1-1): DVKVTQSSRYLVKRTGEKVFLECVQDMDHENMFWYRQDPGLGLRLIYFSYDVKMKEKGDIPEGYSVSREKKERFSLILESASTNQTSMYLCASSRAGANTEAFFGQGTRLTVV.

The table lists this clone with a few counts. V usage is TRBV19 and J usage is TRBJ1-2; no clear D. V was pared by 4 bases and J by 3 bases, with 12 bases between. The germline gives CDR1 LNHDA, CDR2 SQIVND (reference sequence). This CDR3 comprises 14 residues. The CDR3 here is CASSKRLEDYGYTF. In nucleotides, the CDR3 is TGTGCCAGTAGTAAGCGTCTCGAAGACTATGGCTACACCTTC.

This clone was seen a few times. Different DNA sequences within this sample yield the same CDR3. CDR3 protein: CAWSAGGNYGYTF. The CDR3 DNA reads as TGTGCCTGGAGCGCGGGGGGCAACTATGGCTACACCTTC. This chain connects TRBV30 to TRBJ1-2, with D perhaps matching TRBD1 (6 bases). Per germline, CDR1 GTSNPN and CDR2 SVGIG (reference sequence). CDR3 length: 13 amino acids. V gave up 3 bases and J gave up 2 bases, with 10 bases separating them.

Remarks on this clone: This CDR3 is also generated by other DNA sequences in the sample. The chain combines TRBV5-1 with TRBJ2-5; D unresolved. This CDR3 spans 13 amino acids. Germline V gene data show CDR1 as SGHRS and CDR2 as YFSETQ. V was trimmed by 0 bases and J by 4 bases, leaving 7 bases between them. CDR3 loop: CASSLGQLETQYF. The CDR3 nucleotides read TGCGCCAGCAGCTTGGGCCAGCTAGAGACCCAGTACTTC.

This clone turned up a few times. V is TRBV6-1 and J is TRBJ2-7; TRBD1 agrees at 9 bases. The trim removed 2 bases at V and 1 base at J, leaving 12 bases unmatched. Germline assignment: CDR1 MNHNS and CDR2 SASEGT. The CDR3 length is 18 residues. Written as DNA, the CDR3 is TGTGCCAGCAGTGAACAGCTAATCCGGGACAGGGCATCCTACGAGCAGTACTTC. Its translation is CASSEQLIRDRASYEQYF.

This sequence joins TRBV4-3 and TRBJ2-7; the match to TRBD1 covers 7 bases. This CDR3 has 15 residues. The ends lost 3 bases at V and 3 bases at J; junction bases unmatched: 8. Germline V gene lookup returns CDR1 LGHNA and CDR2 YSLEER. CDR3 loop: CASSQEDRTNYEQYF. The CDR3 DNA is TGCGCCAGCAGCCAGGAGGACAGGACAAACTACGAGCAGTACTTC.

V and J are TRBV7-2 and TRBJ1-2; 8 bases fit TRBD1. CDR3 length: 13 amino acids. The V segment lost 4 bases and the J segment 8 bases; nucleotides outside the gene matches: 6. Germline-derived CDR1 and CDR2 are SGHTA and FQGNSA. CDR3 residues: CASSSSTGVGYTF. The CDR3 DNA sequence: TGTGCCAGCAGCTCGTCGACAGGGGTGGGCTACACCTTC.